This T cell receptor (beta chain) comes out of a study of Ad26.COV2.S vaccination and SARS-CoV-2 variants. The overall study: Intramuscular Ad26.COV2.S doses were given once or twice, 56 days apart. Study-level findings and limits: Spike-specific responses of CD8+ and CD4+ T cells were reported to display substantial breadth after vaccination. Vaccine and placebo groups showed comparable non-spike TCR breadth.

Germline assignment: CDR1 LNHDA and CDR2 SQIVND (reference sequence). Between the trimmed V and J ends, which lost 6 bases and 0 bases, there was a span of 12 bases. The CDR3 sequence is 15 residues long. This clone was counted a few times. Its antigen is as yet unknown. Treatment meaning: 19 received Ad26.COV2.S at low or high dose, single or two shots; about 5 received placebo; per-sample allocation not given. Samples were taken on day 63 after the first vaccine or placebo injection. The shot given was an Ad26 vector that makes Wuhan-strain SARS-CoV-2 spike. TCRdb keeps only in-frame clones here, not all; method: immunoSEQ multiplex PCR. The sample lists over 400,000 clones; 92% were seen once.

The source was peripheral blood, collected in a trial of Ad26.COV2.S vaccine versus placebo. The TCR was taken from a person aged 18-65 years who received the Ad26.COV2.S COVID-19 vaccine or a placebo. The rearrangement links TRBV19 to TRBJ1-5; TRBD1 might be the D (6 bases). CDR3 DNA sequence: TGTGCCAGTAGCTGGGACACTTATAGCAATCAGCCCCAGCATTTT. It specifies CASSWDTYSNQPQHF.